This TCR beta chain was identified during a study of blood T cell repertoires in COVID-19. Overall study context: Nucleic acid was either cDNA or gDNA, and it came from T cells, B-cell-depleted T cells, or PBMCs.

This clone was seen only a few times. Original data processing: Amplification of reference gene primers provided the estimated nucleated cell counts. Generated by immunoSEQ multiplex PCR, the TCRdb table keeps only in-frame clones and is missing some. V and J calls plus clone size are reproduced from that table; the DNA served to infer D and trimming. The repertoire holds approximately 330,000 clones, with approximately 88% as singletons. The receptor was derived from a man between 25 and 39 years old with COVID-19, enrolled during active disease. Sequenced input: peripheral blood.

This chain's CDR3 is CATSTPLRGPGAGEKLFF. In DNA form, the CDR3 reads TGTGCCACCAGCACTCCTCTCAGAGGTCCAGGGGCCGGGGAAAAACTGTTTTTT. This chain joins TRBV15 and TRBJ1-4; possibly TRBD1 for D (6 bases). V was trimmed by 4 bases and J by 8 bases, leaving 26 bases between them. The germline V gene encodes CDR1 LNHNV and CDR2 YYDKDF (reference sequence). The CDR3 extends over 18 amino acids.